This TCR beta chain was recovered during a study of Graves' ophthalmopathy and Graves' hyperthyroidism. Overall study results and limits: Researchers report that a 13-signature model separated ophthalmopathy from stable hyperthyroidism, posting 87.88% sensitivity and about 80% specificity. Blood also contained most of the expanded thyroid clonotypes above 0.001 frequency.

With regard to this clonotype: Antigen unknown. This could be a read error, since a much larger clone is one nucleotide away.

Amplification of the TCR beta CDR3 regions used RNA transcripts (as template). HTBI-primed RT-PCR formed the first round, and a multiplex PCR formed the second. From the multiplex PCR reads, TCRdb called clonotypes with MiXCR, one entry per CDR3 protein. The sample lists around 660,000 distinct CDR3 sequences; about 38% were seen once. V was clipped by 6 bases and J by 6 bases; unmatched bases: 9. The germline gives CDR1 DFQATT, CDR2 SNEGSKA (reference sequence). This CDR3 is built from 13 residues. Donors with ophthalmopathy: moderate-to-severe activity, CAS ≥3, NOSPECS ≥4, duration under 3 months. The diagnosis was founded upon clinical symptoms, serum thyroxine, TRAb, thyroid ultrasound and orbital computed tomography.

This receptor was identified in an adult man with Graves' ophthalmopathy. This chain uses TRBV20-1 with TRBJ2-5, with 8 bases matching TRBD2. The sequenced sample was peripheral blood. Here the CDR3 DNA reads TGCAGTGCGAGGATGGCGGGGGGTAAGACCCAGTACTTC. Its translation is CSARMAGGKTQYF.